Listed below are T cell receptor beta chains from one sample, sequenced in a study of T cells in Graves' hyperthyroidism and ophthalmopathy. Each CDR3 protein gets one entry after TCRdb re-called the multiplex PCR reads with MiXCR. The table includes 150,000 or so distinct CDR3 sequences, approximately 9% detected once. The specimen was blood. Source of these receptors: a woman aged 18-30 years with Graves' hyperthyroidism that later progressed to Graves' ophthalmopathy. Both conserved end residues are part of each CDR3. Fields, in order: J gene, clone size, D gene, V gene, CDR3 protein, CDR3 DNA. A D gene is named only where the DNA matches it firmly. Expanded clones get a size class; other rows say once, few or many, or leave the size out.

j_gene: TRBJ2-2; abundance: many; d_gene: TRBD2; v_gene: TRBV11-1; CDR3aa: CASSARTSGRGELFF; CDR3nt: TGTGCCAGCAGCGCCAGGACTAGCGGGAGAGGGGAGCTGTTTTTT
j_gene: TRBJ2-1; abundance: many; d_gene: TRBD1; v_gene: TRBV20-1; CDR3aa: CATGTGMDEQFF; CDR3nt: TGCGCAACCGGGACAGGAATGGATGAGCAGTTCTTC
j_gene: TRBJ2-7; abundance: many; d_gene: NA; v_gene: TRBV7-8; CDR3aa: CASSLNVLYEQYF; CDR3nt: TGTGCCAGCAGCTTAAACGTACTCTACGAGCAGTACTTC
j_gene: TRBJ2-1; abundance: few; d_gene: NA; v_gene: TRBV20-1; CDR3aa: CSAWRLSNEQFF; CDR3nt: TGCAGTGCTTGGCGACTATCCAATGAGCAGTTCTTC
j_gene: TRBJ1-5; abundance: many; d_gene: NA; v_gene: TRBV27; CDR3aa: CASSLSGQGLPQHF; CDR3nt: TGTGCCAGCAGTTTATCGGGGCAGGGGCTGCCCCAGCATTTT
j_gene: TRBJ2-7; abundance: few; d_gene: TRBD2; v_gene: TRBV20-1; CDR3aa: CSARFSGRVNEQYF; CDR3nt: TGCAGTGCTAGATTCAGCGGGAGAGTGAACGAGCAGTACTTC
j_gene: TRBJ1-3; abundance: few; d_gene: NA; v_gene: TRBV19; CDR3aa: CASSIPGSSGNTIYF; CDR3nt: TGTGCCAGTAGTATACCAGGAAGCTCTGGAAACACCATATATTTT
j_gene: TRBJ2-1; abundance: many; d_gene: NA; v_gene: TRBV9; CDR3aa: CASSPTGIRSYNEQFF; CDR3nt: TGTGCCAGCAGCCCCACAGGAATACGGTCCTACAATGAGCAGTTCTTC
j_gene: TRBJ2-5; abundance: many; d_gene: NA; v_gene: TRBV20-1; CDR3aa: CSAVLQGYQETQYF; CDR3nt: TGCAGTGCGGTTCTGCAGGGCTACCAAGAGACCCAGTACTTC
j_gene: TRBJ1-5; abundance: many; d_gene: NA; v_gene: TRBV15; CDR3aa: CATSRDDRRNQPQHF; CDR3nt: TGTGCCACCAGCAGAGACGACAGACGCAATCAGCCCCAGCATTTT
j_gene: TRBJ2-3; abundance: many; d_gene: TRBD2; v_gene: TRBV19; CDR3aa: CASSSGLAVTDTQYF; CDR3nt: TGTGCCAGTAGTTCGGGACTAGCGGTCACAGATACGCAGTATTTT
j_gene: TRBJ2-1; abundance: many; d_gene: NA; v_gene: TRBV12-3/TRBV12-4; CDR3aa: CASSLYGNEQFF; CDR3nt: TGTGCCAGCAGTTTATATGGGAATGAGCAGTTCTTC
j_gene: TRBJ2-7; abundance: many; d_gene: TRBD1; v_gene: TRBV29-1; CDR3aa: CSVGTAMSYEQYF; CDR3nt: TGCAGCGTCGGGACAGCGATGTCCTACGAGCAGTACTTC
j_gene: TRBJ2-1; abundance: many; d_gene: TRBD2; v_gene: TRBV9; CDR3aa: CASSPTSGRTKSNEQFF; CDR3nt: TGTGCCAGCAGCCCCACTAGCGGGAGGACGAAAAGCAATGAGCAGTTCTTC
j_gene: TRBJ2-3; abundance: many; d_gene: TRBD2; v_gene: TRBV13; CDR3aa: CASSTGTSGRVVDTQYF; CDR3nt: TGTGCCAGCAGCACCGGGACTAGCGGGAGAGTCGTTGATACGCAGTATTTT
j_gene: TRBJ2-7; abundance: many; d_gene: NA; v_gene: TRBV20-1; CDR3aa: CSATRGLLDEQYF; CDR3nt: TGCAGTGCAACCAGGGGACTTCTCGACGAGCAGTACTTC
j_gene: TRBJ2-7; abundance: few; d_gene: NA; v_gene: TRBV13; CDR3aa: CASSDPYEQYF; CDR3nt: TGTGCCAGCAGCGATCCATACGAGCAGTACTTC
j_gene: TRBJ2-6; abundance: few; d_gene: TRBD1; v_gene: TRBV7-9; CDR3aa: CASSLAGGAGANVLTF; CDR3nt: TGTGCCAGCAGCTTAGCAGGGGGCGCTGGGGCCAACGTCCTGACTTTC
j_gene: TRBJ2-3; abundance: many; d_gene: NA; v_gene: TRBV7-3; CDR3aa: CASSRTYGDTQYF; CDR3nt: TGTGCCAGCAGCCGAACCTACGGAGATACGCAGTATTTT
j_gene: TRBJ1-1; abundance: many; d_gene: NA; v_gene: TRBV2; CDR3aa: CASRATRNTEAFF; CDR3nt: TGTGCCAGCAGGGCCACGCGGAACACTGAAGCTTTCTTT
j_gene: TRBJ1-5; abundance: many; d_gene: NA; v_gene: TRBV6-5; CDR3aa: CASSYSGGNQPQHF; CDR3nt: TGTGCCAGCAGTTACTCGGGTGGCAATCAGCCCCAGCATTTT
j_gene: TRBJ2-1; abundance: many; d_gene: TRBD1; v_gene: TRBV7-3; CDR3aa: CASSLDRDRANEQFF; CDR3nt: TGTGCCAGCAGCTTAGATCGGGACAGGGCAAATGAGCAGTTCTTC
j_gene: TRBJ1-1; abundance: many; d_gene: NA; v_gene: TRBV6-1; CDR3aa: CASSYGGRITEAFF; CDR3nt: TGTGCCAGCAGTTACGGGGGGCGCATTACTGAAGCTTTCTTT
j_gene: TRBJ2-1; abundance: many; d_gene: TRBD2; v_gene: TRBV12-5; CDR3aa: CASGLDLTSGGIREQFF; CDR3nt: TGTGCTAGTGGTTTGGACCTCACTAGCGGGGGAATTAGGGAGCAGTTCTTC
j_gene: TRBJ2-5; abundance: few; d_gene: NA; v_gene: TRBV20-1; CDR3aa: CSARVAETQYF; CDR3nt: TGCAGTGCTAGAGTCGCGGAGACCCAGTACTTC
j_gene: TRBJ1-4; abundance: NA; d_gene: NA; v_gene: TRBV18; CDR3aa: CASSPTGANEKLFF; CDR3nt: TGTGCCAGTTCCCCCACAGGAGCAAATGAAAAACTGTTTTTT
j_gene: TRBJ2-5; abundance: few; d_gene: NA; v_gene: TRBV7-9; CDR3aa: CASSLMASGAGTQYF; CDR3nt: TGTGCCAGCAGCTTAATGGCTAGTGGGGCCGGGACCCAGTACTTC
j_gene: TRBJ1-4; abundance: NA; d_gene: NA; v_gene: TRBV7-2; CDR3aa: CASSLVGGRAANEKLFF; CDR3nt: TGTGCCAGCAGCTTAGTCGGGGGGCGGGCCGCTAATGAAAAACTGTTTTTT
j_gene: TRBJ2-7; abundance: many; d_gene: TRBD2; v_gene: TRBV15; CDR3aa: CATSLQRGYEQYF; CDR3nt: TGTGCCACCAGCCTCCAGCGGGGCTACGAGCAGTACTTC
j_gene: TRBJ2-2; abundance: NA; d_gene: TRBD1; v_gene: TRBV5-5; CDR3aa: CASSQSEGANTGELFF; CDR3nt: TGTGCCAGCAGCCAAAGCGAGGGGGCCAACACCGGGGAGCTGTTTTTT
j_gene: TRBJ1-5; abundance: many; d_gene: TRBD1; v_gene: TRBV12-3/TRBV12-4; CDR3aa: CASSSGQGYSNQPQHF; CDR3nt: TGTGCCAGCAGTTCGGGACAGGGGTATAGCAATCAGCCCCAGCATTTT
j_gene: TRBJ2-7; abundance: many; d_gene: TRBD1; v_gene: TRBV12-3/TRBV12-4; CDR3aa: CASSLHSYTGGVPISSYEQYF; CDR3nt: TGTGCCAGCAGTTTGCACTCGTATACAGGGGGAGTCCCGATAAGCTCCTACGAGCAGTACTTC
j_gene: TRBJ2-3; abundance: many; d_gene: NA; v_gene: TRBV9; CDR3aa: CASSVGSGPTDTQYF; CDR3nt: TGTGCCAGCAGCGTAGGCTCGGGGCCCACAGATACGCAGTATTTT
j_gene: TRBJ1-3; abundance: NA; d_gene: NA; v_gene: TRBV6-4; CDR3aa: CASSEREPYSGNTIYF; CDR3nt: TGTGCCAGCAGTGAACGGGAGCCATATTCTGGAAACACCATATATTTT
j_gene: TRBJ2-1; abundance: many; d_gene: NA; v_gene: TRBV7-9; CDR3aa: CASSLPYGASYNEQFF; CDR3nt: TGTGCCAGCAGCTTACCTTATGGCGCCTCCTACAATGAGCAGTTCTTC
j_gene: TRBJ2-3; abundance: many; d_gene: TRBD1; v_gene: TRBV2; CDR3aa: CASSDPTSNRGSNTDTQYF; CDR3nt: TGTGCCAGCAGTGATCCCACCTCTAACAGGGGATCTAACACAGATACGCAGTATTTT
j_gene: TRBJ2-1; abundance: many; d_gene: NA; v_gene: TRBV12-3/TRBV12-4; CDR3aa: CASSPSARSVVQFF; CDR3nt: TGTGCCAGCAGTCCCTCAGCTAGGTCCGTAGTGCAGTTCTTC
j_gene: TRBJ2-3; abundance: many; d_gene: NA; v_gene: TRBV5-5; CDR3aa: CASSLDADTQYF; CDR3nt: TGTGCCAGCAGCTTGGACGCAGATACGCAGTATTTT
j_gene: TRBJ2-7; abundance: many; d_gene: NA; v_gene: TRBV11-2; CDR3aa: CASSLRPPWGHSYEQYF; CDR3nt: TGTGCCAGCAGCTTGAGACCGCCGTGGGGACACTCCTACGAGCAGTACTTC
j_gene: TRBJ2-3; abundance: many; d_gene: TRBD2; v_gene: TRBV28; CDR3aa: CASTFSGLAGAVDTQYF; CDR3nt: TGTGCCAGCACCTTCTCGGGACTAGCGGGAGCAGTAGATACGCAGTATTTT
j_gene: TRBJ1-2; abundance: many; d_gene: TRBD1; v_gene: TRBV24-1; CDR3aa: CATSESRGTDGYTF; CDR3nt: TGTGCCACCAGTGAGTCCAGGGGGACGGATGGCTACACCTTC
j_gene: TRBJ2-5; abundance: few; d_gene: NA; v_gene: TRBV4-1; CDR3aa: CASSQGPTGRETQYF; CDR3nt: TGCGCCAGCAGCCAAGGTCCAACGGGGCGAGAGACCCAGTACTTC
j_gene: TRBJ2-5; abundance: NA; d_gene: TRBD1; v_gene: TRBV30; CDR3aa: CAWSHRTGGPETQYF; CDR3nt: TGTGCCTGGAGTCACCGAACAGGGGGCCCAGAGACCCAGTACTTC
j_gene: TRBJ1-4; abundance: once; d_gene: NA; v_gene: TRBV2; CDR3aa: CASSVQGGLTNEKLFF; CDR3nt: TGTGCCAGCAGTGTACAGGGCGGTTTAACTAATGAAAAACTGTTTTTT
j_gene: TRBJ1-6; abundance: few; d_gene: TRBD1; v_gene: TRBV7-9; CDR3aa: CASSQGQDNSPLHF; CDR3nt: TGTGCCAGCAGCCAAGGACAGGATAATTCACCCCTCCACTTT